The TCR beta chain under discussion was sequenced for a study of PD-L1 blockade in urothelial cancer. This clone was seen more than once but under ten times. Sequencing used immunoSEQ multiplex PCR; TCRdb keeps in-frame clones, though not all of them. The sample yields tens of thousands of clones, approximately 80% seen once. Unmatched junction bases numbered 12, after V lost 4 bases and J lost 4 bases. The CDR3 runs to 16 residues. Germline CDR1 is MGHRA and CDR2 is YSYEKL. The sequence came from a man between 65 and 85 years old with urothelial cancer. This chain joins TRBV4-1 and TRBJ2-7; 8 bases map to TRBD1. Sequenced material: PBMCs, taken around atezolizumab (anti-PD-L1) treatment. Here the CDR3 reads CASSPEPGQAGYEQYF. CDR3 nucleotides: TGCGCCAGCAGCCCCGAGCCGGGACAGGCAGGGTACGAGCAGTACTTC.